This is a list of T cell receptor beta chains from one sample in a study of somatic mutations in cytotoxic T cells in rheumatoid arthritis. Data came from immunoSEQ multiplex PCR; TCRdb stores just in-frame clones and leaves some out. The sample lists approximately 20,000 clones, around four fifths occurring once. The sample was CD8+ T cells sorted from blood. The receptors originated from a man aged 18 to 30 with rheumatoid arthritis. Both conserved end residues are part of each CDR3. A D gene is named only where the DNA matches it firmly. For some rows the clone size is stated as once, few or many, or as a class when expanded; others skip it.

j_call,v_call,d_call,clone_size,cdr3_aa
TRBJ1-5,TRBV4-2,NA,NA,CASSQEEGARQPQHF
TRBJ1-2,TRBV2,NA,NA,CASLREPGPGYTF
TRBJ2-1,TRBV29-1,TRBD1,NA,CSAWDSPISSYNEQFF
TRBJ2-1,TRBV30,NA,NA,CAWGRNYNEQFF
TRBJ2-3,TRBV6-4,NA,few,CASSDSTTSTDTQYF
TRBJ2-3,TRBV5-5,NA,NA,CASSLRGSDTQYF
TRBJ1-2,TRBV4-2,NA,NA,CASSLRGGNNYGYTF
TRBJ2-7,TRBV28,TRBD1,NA,CASTPGQGNEQYF
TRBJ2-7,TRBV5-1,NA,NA,CASSAEVPDEQYF
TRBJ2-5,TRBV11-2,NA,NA,CASRGTGLQETQYF
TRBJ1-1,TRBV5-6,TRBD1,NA,CASRLQGGITEAFF
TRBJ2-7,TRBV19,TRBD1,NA,CASSTGVGQGLYEQYF
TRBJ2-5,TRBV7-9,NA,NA,CASSTTVDWPQYF
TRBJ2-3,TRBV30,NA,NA,CAWSHTGRPTDTQYF
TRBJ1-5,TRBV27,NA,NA,CASSFKGTNQPQHF
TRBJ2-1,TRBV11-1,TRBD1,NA,CASSSTGWNEQFF
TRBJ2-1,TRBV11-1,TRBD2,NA,CASGLTSGGTYEQFF
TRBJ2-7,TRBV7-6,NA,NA,CASSLEGSAAYEQYF
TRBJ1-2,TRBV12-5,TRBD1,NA,CASGPGTGGWGYTF
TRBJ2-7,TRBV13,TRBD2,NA,CASSPGLAGSYYEQYF
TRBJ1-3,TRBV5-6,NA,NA,CASSLRTGRAGPGNTIYF
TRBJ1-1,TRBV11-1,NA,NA,CASSSPDRMNTEAFF
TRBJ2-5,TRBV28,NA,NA,CASSPTLGRETQYF
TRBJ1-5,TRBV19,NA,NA,CASSIDRAGIQPQHF
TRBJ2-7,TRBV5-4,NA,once,CASSASGVGYEQYF
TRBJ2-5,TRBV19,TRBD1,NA,CASSMGQVEETQYF
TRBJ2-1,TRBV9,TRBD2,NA,CASSASGGVGSYNEQFF
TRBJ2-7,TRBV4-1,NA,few,CASSHTVVQDRPYEQYF
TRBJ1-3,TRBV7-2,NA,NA,CASSLGSAGPAGNTIYF